These 22 T cell receptor beta chains were sequenced from one sample in a study of T cell repertoires in cytomegalovirus infection. TCRdb reanalysed the reads using MiXCR and keeps one entry per CDR3 protein. The sample shows around 450,000 distinct CDR3 sequences, roughly a third of them seen only once. Sequencing was carried out using PBMCs. These receptors were obtained from a human donor in good health (CMV status not recorded). Some clones in this sample may be carry-over from other donors' samples.

CDR3 protein: CASSTTPGWGLTDTQYF. DNA of the CDR3: TGTGCCAGCAGCACCACTCCGGGTTGGGGGTTAACAGATACGCAGTATTTT. This chain joins TRBV5-5 and TRBJ2-3; D could derive from TRBD1 or TRBD2 (5 bases each). The CDR3 has 17 amino acids. V was cut by 4 bases and J by 3 bases, with 21 bases left in between. The germline CDR1 and CDR2 sequences are SGHKS and YYEKEE (reference sequence).

On this clonotype: Compared with germline, one end of the junction differs, possibly owing to a read error. This chain uses TRBV7-6 with TRBJ2-2; the D is unclear. CDR1 is SGHVS and CDR2 is FNYEAQ in the germline V gene. The CDR3 loop spans 14 amino acids. The CDR3 protein is CASSLEVFPCELFF. Here the CDR3 DNA reads TGTGCTAGCAGCTTAGAGGTGTTCCCCTGTGAGCTGTTTTTT.

This clonotype was recorded at least ten times. This rearrangement joins TRBV28 to TRBJ2-4; a possible D gene is TRBD1 (6 bases). Trimming cost V 5 bases and J 2 bases, with 19 bases left between them. Germline CDR1 and CDR2: MDHEN and SYDVKM. CDR3 length equals 17 residues. CDR3 in DNA: TGTGCCAGCAGTGACACAGGGCGGGCCAGGACCAAAAACATTCAGTACTTC. Residues: CASSDTGRARTKNIQYF.

Comments on this clonotype: The CDR3 does not close with the conserved phenylalanine or tryptophan, likely indicating a read error. V usage is TRBV7-6 and J usage is TRBJ1-1; D gene uncertain. Germline V gene lookup returns CDR1 SGHVS and CDR2 FNYEAQ. The CDR3 has 14 residues. The CDR3 region is CASSFSTENTEAFV. CDR3 sequence (DNA): TGTGCCAGCAGCTTTTCGACGGAAAACACGGAAGCTTTCGTT.

The chain carries TRBV2 and TRBJ2-1; 8 bases agree with TRBD2. This CDR3 is built from 15 residues. Germline V gives CDR1 SNHLY, CDR2 FYNNEI. With 10 bases clipped from V and 5 bases from J, the junction kept 13 bases outside the gene matches. For the CDR3, the DNA is TGTGCCACCCTAAGCGGGGGAGCTATTAACAATGAGCAGTTCTTC. It translates to CATLSGGAINNEQFF.

This rearrangement joins TRBV18 to TRBJ2-3; 13 nucleotides match TRBD2. Per germline, CDR1 KGHSH and CDR2 LQKENI. The V gene end was trimmed by 1 base and the J gene end by 2 bases; junction bases not matched to a gene: 9. This CDR3 is 19 amino acids long. The CDR3 spells CASSPRLLAGGPPTDTQYF. As DNA, the CDR3 is TGTGCCAGCTCACCACGTCTACTAGCGGGGGGGCCTCCCACAGATACGCAGTATTTT.

This clonotype was seen at least ten times. The CDR3 region is CASSRDHGSSPLHF. CDR3 in DNA: TGTGCCAGCAGCAGAGACCACGGGAGTTCACCCCTCCACTTT. The chain links TRBV7-2 to TRBJ1-6; D unclear. CDR1 SGHTA and CDR2 FQGNSA come from the germline V gene. Trimming took off 5 bases at V and 9 bases at J, with 14 bases between the two ends. This CDR3 spans 14 amino acids.

J is TRBJ2-1 and V is TRBV15, with 8 bases fitting TRBD2. Germline V CDR1 and CDR2: LNHNV, YYDKDF (reference sequence). The CDR3 covers 15 residues. The ends lost 3 bases at V and 7 bases at J; junction bases unmatched: 8. This CDR3 reads CATSSVSSGLNEQFF. For the CDR3, the DNA is TGTGCCACCAGCAGCGTATCTAGCGGGTTGAATGAGCAGTTCTTC.

This sequence joins TRBV6-2 or TRBV6-3 and TRBJ2-5; 10 nucleotides agree with TRBD1. V shed 6 bases and J 2 bases; nucleotides not matched to a gene: 6. Germline loops: CDR1 MNHEY, CDR2 SVGEGT. The CDR3 is 15 residues long. For the CDR3, the DNA is TGTGCCAGCAGACCCCCGGGACAGGGGCAAGAGACCCAGTACTTC. It encodes CASRPPGQGQETQYF.

The chain combines TRBV6-5 with TRBJ1-1; D is ambiguous. V lost 6 bases and J lost 0, with 8 bases in between. The V gene's germline CDR1 is MNHEY and CDR2 SVGAGI. The CDR3 totals 13 residues. DNA of the CDR3: TGTGCCAGCAGCAAAGGAATGAACACTGAAGCTTTCTTT. This sequence encodes CASSKGMNTEAFF.

This rearrangement joins TRBV6-5 to TRBJ1-2, with D possibly being TRBD1 (5 bases). This CDR3 has 14 residues. CDR1 is MNHEY and CDR2 is SVGAGI in the germline V gene. Trimming left V 4 bases short and J 2 bases short, with 11 bases between. The CDR3 DNA sequence: TGTGCCAGCAGTTCTGGGACGGTGAACTATGGCTACACCTTC. Translated: CASSSGTVNYGYTF.

This clonotype has more than one count but fewer than ten. The chain is built from TRBV20-1 and TRBJ2-7; TRBD1 aligns across 7 bases. The germline V gene has CDR1 DFQATT and CDR2 SNEGSKA (reference sequence). V lost 1 base and J lost 3; bases outside the gene matches: 6. This CDR3 region has 14 residues. CDR3 region: CSARVSDRNYEQYF. The CDR3 bases are TGCAGTGCTAGAGTATCGGACAGGAACTACGAGCAGTACTTC.

This clonotype turned up a few times. The chain recombines TRBV2 with TRBJ2-6; D is ambiguous. This CDR3 has 15 residues. The V end was cut by 3 bases, the J end by 4 bases, with 10 bases between. Germline CDR1 and CDR2: SNHLY and FYNNEI. CDR3 coding DNA: TGTGCCAGCAGTGACGAAGGGCTCGGGGCCAACGTCCTGACTTTC. Protein product: CASSDEGLGANVLTF.

With regard to this clonotype: At one end the junction does not follow the germline gene, possibly because of a read error. The rearrangement uses TRBV7-9 and TRBJ1-2, with 7 bases fitting TRBD1. Germline lookup yields CDR1 SEHNR and CDR2 FQNEAQ (reference sequence). The CDR3 sequence is 17 residues long. This CDR3 is CARSLEGQGRGNYGYTF. In DNA form, the CDR3 reads TGTGCCAGAAGCTTAGAAGGTCAAGGCAGGGGGAACTATGGCTACACCTTC.

At least ten counts were recorded for this clonotype. The chain carries TRBV7-8 and TRBJ1-4; no definite D call. The ends were cut back, 5 bases at V and 13 bases at J, with 17 bases in the middle. Germline-derived CDR1 and CDR2 are SGHVS and FQNEAQ. The CDR3 is made up of 13 amino acids. The DNA of the CDR3 is TGTGCCAGCAGCCGATATGGCGGCCAACTACTGTTTTTT. Encoded protein: CASSRYGGQLLFF.

This clonotype was observed at least ten times. The chain carries TRBV7-2 and TRBJ1-2, with TRBD1 identical over 7 bases. The germline CDR1 and CDR2 sequences are SGHTA and FQGNSA. V shed 0 bases, J shed 4 bases, and the junction held 5 bases outside the gene matches. The CDR3 is 15 amino acids. CDR3 nucleotide sequence: TGTGCCAGCAGCTTAGCGCTGGGGACAGCCTATGGCTACACCTTC. Protein: CASSLALGTAYGYTF.

This clonotype was counted between two and nine times. The J gene is TRBJ2-3, the V gene TRBV6-6; 7 bases match TRBD1. V shed 10 bases and J 0 bases; nucleotides not matched to a gene: 10. The CDR3 is made up of 15 amino acids. Germline V lookup: CDR1 MNHNY, CDR2 SVGAGI (reference sequence). As DNA, the CDR3 is TGTGCCACCTGCGCCGGGACAGTAAGCACAGATACGCAGTATTTT. This sequence encodes CATCAGTVSTDTQYF.

This clonotype was detected a few times. The chain employs TRBV12-3 or TRBV12-4 and TRBJ1-2, with D unresolved. The CDR3 is 12 amino acids. V shed 4 bases and J shed 8 bases, with 11 bases lying between them. CDR3 loop: CASSYPGPGYTF. For the CDR3, the DNA is TGTGCCAGCAGTTATCCTGGCCCAGGCTACACCTTC.

The chain recombines TRBV6-1 with TRBJ2-1; the match to TRBD1 covers 7 bases. V was pared by 5 bases and J by 8 bases, with 9 bases of the junction left unmatched. The germline V gene has CDR1 MNHNS and CDR2 SASEGT. The CDR3 contains 14 residues. In DNA, the CDR3 is TGTGCCAGCAGTAATAGGGGGCGGCGCGATGAGCAGTTCTTC. Translated, it gives CASSNRGRRDEQFF.

The genes are TRBV3-1 and TRBJ1-2; no clear D gene. Germline-derived CDR1 and CDR2 are LGHDT and YNNKEL (reference sequence). V was pared by 4 bases and J by 8 bases, with 8 bases between. The CDR3 is 11 amino acids. The DNA for the CDR3 is TGTGCCAGCAGCCGAGCCATGGGCTACACCTTC. It encodes CASSRAMGYTF.

This clonotype was recorded at least ten times. The chain links TRBV5-6 to TRBJ1-6; the D gene is possibly TRBD1 (5 bases). In germline, CDR1 is SGHDT, CDR2 YYEEEE. This CDR3 is built from 15 residues. V lost 1 base, J lost 7 bases, and 12 bases lay in between. The CDR3 loop is CASSLTGTGNSPLHF. DNA for the CDR3: TGTGCCAGCAGCTTGACGGGGACGGGAAATTCACCCCTCCACTTT.

This chain joins TRBV7-2 and TRBJ1-4; maybe TRBD1 (6 bases). Between the trimmed V and J ends, which lost 1 base and 3 bases, there was a span of 12 bases. This CDR3 is built from 16 residues. Germline lookup yields CDR1 SGHTA and CDR2 FQGNSA. Here the CDR3 reads CASSLGGRQANEKLFF. CDR3 sequence (DNA): TGTGCCAGCAGCTTAGGAGGGAGACAGGCTAATGAAAAACTGTTTTTT.